These 21 T cell receptor beta chains originate from one sample sequenced in a study of identical twins. In TCRdb, the 5' RACE reads were re-called with MiXCR into one record per CDR3 protein. The sample lists under 300,000 distinct CDR3 sequences; approximately 8.3% were seen once. These same data were also listed under a study on yellow fever vaccine responses in identical twins.

The specimen was CD8+ T cells sorted from blood. These receptors all stem from a woman between 18 and 29 years old in good health.

This clonotype has ten or more counts. The chain employs TRBV7-2 and TRBJ2-3, with 7 bases fitting TRBD2. The germline CDR1 and CDR2 sequences are SGHTA and FQGNSA. CDR3 size: 14 residues. V shed 1 base and J 6 bases; nucleotides not matched to a gene: 4. CDR3: CASSLVGEGDTQYF. The DNA for the CDR3 is TGTGCCAGCAGCTTAGTCGGGGAGGGGGATACGCAGTATTTT.

At least ten counts were recorded for this clonotype. The rearrangement uses TRBV21-1 and TRBJ2-3; TRBD1, the table's D call, was not compared with the DNA. TRBV21-1 is assigned pseudogene status. The length of the CDR3 is 17 residues. CDR3 DNA sequence: TGTGCCAGCAGCAAAGGGTCCGGGTTTAGGGTCACAGATACGCAGTATTTT. Amino acid sequence: CASSKGSGFRVTDTQYF.

The chain has TRBV3-1 and TRBJ2-1; tentative D call: TRBD2 (6 bases). Trimming shortened V by 2 bases and J by 3 bases, and 17 bases separated the two germline ends. Germline loops: CDR1 LGHDT, CDR2 YNNKEL (reference sequence). The CDR3 is 17 amino acids. CDR3 DNA sequence: TGTGCCAGCAGCCAAAGGGATGGTGGAGGGAACTACAATGAGCAGTTCTTC. This sequence encodes CASSQRDGGGNYNEQFF.

This clonotype was found a few times. The chain uses TRBV28 and TRBJ1-5; TRBD1 might be the D (6 bases). V lost 4 bases, J lost 0 bases, and 13 bases lay in between. The V gene's germline CDR1 is MDHEN and CDR2 SYDVKM. There are 16 residues in the CDR3. The CDR3 sequence is CASSWGHSDSNQPQHF. The CDR3 coding sequence is TGTGCCAGCAGTTGGGGACATTCTGATAGCAATCAGCCCCAGCATTTT.

Many counts were recorded for this clonotype. The chain carries TRBV9 and TRBJ2-3; D gene uncertain. CDR1 is SGDLS, CDR2 YYNGEE, per germline. The CDR3 covers 15 residues. Trimming stripped 0 bases from V and 1 base from J, with 9 bases between. The CDR3 here is CASSVVPSGTDTQYF. In DNA, the CDR3 is TGTGCCAGCAGCGTAGTACCTAGTGGCACAGATACGCAGTATTTT.

In this sample, this clonotype turned up many times. J is TRBJ2-2 and V is TRBV29-1, with D perhaps assigned TRBD1 or TRBD2 (5 bases each). CDR3 length: 13 residues. Trimming cost V 0 bases and J 6 bases, with 8 bases left between them. Germline loops: CDR1 SQVTM, CDR2 ANQGSEA. CDR3 bases: TGCAGCGTTGAAGATGGGGGAGCCGGGGAGCTGTTTTTT. Protein: CSVEDGGAGELFF.

Only a few counts were recorded for this clonotype. The chain couples TRBV6-5 to TRBJ2-7, with D perhaps matching TRBD2 (5 bases). Germline V gene sequence: CDR1 MNHEY, CDR2 SVGAGI. This CDR3 has 14 residues. Trimming left V 4 bases short and J 0 bases short, with 10 bases between. The CDR3 loop reads CASSLTGYSYEQYF. The CDR3 coding sequence is TGTGCCAGCAGTTTAACGGGATACTCCTACGAGCAGTACTTC.

This clonotype appeared many times. This chain joins TRBV27 and TRBJ2-1; TRBD1 aligns across 8 bases. CDR3 length: 14 residues. CDR1 MNHEY and CDR2 SMNVEV come from the germline V gene (reference sequence). With 3 bases clipped from V and 8 bases from J, the junction kept 6 bases outside the gene matches. This CDR3 is CASSFNQGAYEQFF. Written as DNA, the CDR3 is TGTGCCAGCAGTTTTAATCAGGGGGCTTATGAGCAGTTCTTC.

This sequence joins TRBV6-5 and TRBJ2-2; D gene uncertain. From germline, CDR1 is MNHEY and CDR2 SVGAGI. Trimming pared 2 bases from V and 5 bases from J, leaving 3 bases between. This CDR3 region has 12 residues. The CDR3 loop reads CASSYRTGELFF. As DNA, the CDR3 is TGTGCCAGCAGTTACAGGACCGGGGAGCTGTTTTTT.

This clonotype was observed at least ten times. One end of the junction is discordant with germline, which a read error may explain. The chain has TRBV7-7 and TRBJ2-3; 9 bases are a match to TRBD1. The CDR3 totals 15 residues. The germline gives CDR1 SSHAT, CDR2 FNYEAQ (reference sequence). CDR3 amino acids: CASSPTGGITDTQYF. The CDR3 DNA sequence: TGTGCTAGCAGCCCGACAGGGGGGATCACAGATACGCAGTATTTT.

This clonotype occurred a few times. This sequence joins TRBV12-3 or TRBV12-4 and TRBJ2-2; 12 nucleotides align to TRBD2. J gave up 7 bases and V 2 bases, and 5 bases lay outside the gene matches. This CDR3 is 16 amino acids long. The CDR3 is CASSLRLAGVYGELFF. For the CDR3, the DNA is TGTGCCAGCAGTTTAAGACTAGCGGGGGTATACGGGGAGCTGTTTTTT.

This clonotype was seen many times. The chain carries TRBV20-1 and TRBJ2-5; possible D gene TRBD2, 6 bases. V was clipped by 0 bases and J by 7 bases, with 15 bases between them. Germline CDR1 reads DFQATT; CDR2 reads SNEGSKA (reference sequence). The CDR3 sequence is 14 residues long. The CDR3 sequence: CSARDQRVLATQYF. The CDR3 coding sequence is TGCAGTGCTAGAGATCAGCGGGTACTTGCGACCCAGTACTTC.

This clonotype showed up many times. The J gene is TRBJ2-7, the V gene TRBV6-2 or TRBV6-3; tentatively, D is TRBD1 (5 bases). V lost 0 bases and J lost 6, with 9 bases in between. The CDR3 is 13 amino acids. The germline V gene encodes CDR1 MNHEY and CDR2 SVGEGT. CDR3 residues: CASSYSSGREQYF. DNA for the CDR3: TGTGCCAGCAGTTACTCATCAGGGCGCGAGCAGTACTTC.

This clonotype was counted between two and nine times. V is TRBV20-1 and J is TRBJ1-2; D ambiguous. The germline CDR1 and CDR2 sequences are DFQATT and SNEGSKA (reference sequence). The CDR3 is 11 amino acids. Deletions cut 6 bases from V and 8 bases from J, with 13 bases between. The CDR3 reads CSATTEGGYTF. The CDR3, as DNA: TGCAGTGCCACCACTGAGGGAGGCTACACCTTC.

The V and J genes are TRBV5-6 and TRBJ2-7, with D perhaps being TRBD1 or TRBD2 (6 bases each). The V gene lost 4 bases and the J gene lost 5 bases, with 10 bases spanning the gap. Germline CDR1 reads SGHDT; CDR2 reads YYEEEE. The CDR3 runs to 12 residues. The CDR3 DNA follows: TGTGCCAGCAGCCGGGGGCTCCACGAGCAGTACTTC. Its translation is CASSRGLHEQYF.

As concerns this clonotype: This clone may be a read error of a much larger clone one base away. The chain is built from TRBV20-1 and TRBJ2-1, with 9 bases aligning to TRBD2. The ends lost 5 bases at V and 6 bases at J; junction bases unmatched: 8. Looked up from germline, CDR1 is DFQATT and CDR2 is SNEGSKA (reference sequence). The CDR3 runs 14 residues. CDR3 bases: TGCAGTGCTTCCGCGGGGGGGCCATTCAATGAGCAGTTCTTC. Residues: CSASAGGPFNEQFF.

This chain joins TRBV7-9 and TRBJ2-5; D unclear. This CDR3 comprises 16 residues. Germline V gene sequence: CDR1 SEHNR, CDR2 FQNEAQ (reference sequence). V was trimmed by 1 base and J by 2 bases, leaving 14 bases between them. The chain's CDR3 is CASSLDPLDQQETQYF. CDR3 bases: TGTGCCAGCAGCTTAGATCCCCTAGACCAGCAAGAGACCCAGTACTTC.

There are a few counts of this clonotype. The chain recombines TRBV15 with TRBJ2-7; D unresolved. The CDR3 length is 15 residues. The germline V gene encodes CDR1 LNHNV and CDR2 YYDKDF (reference sequence). The ends were cut back, 8 bases at V and 3 bases at J, with 20 bases in the middle. The CDR3 here is CATGDRGTVLYEQYF. The CDR3 DNA sequence: TGTGCCACCGGAGACCGAGGCACAGTACTCTACGAGCAGTACTTC.

Here the CDR3 DNA reads TGCAGCGGGGGTTCGGAGACCCAGTACTTC. Translating gives CSGGSETQYF. The gene calls are TRBV29-1 and TRBJ2-5; D is uncertain. Between the trimmed V and J ends, which lost 7 bases and 5 bases, there was a span of 8 bases. The CDR3 sequence is 10 residues long. From germline, CDR1 is SQVTM and CDR2 ANQGSEA.

This clonotype was detected a few times. The rearrangement joins TRBV7-9 to TRBJ2-2; tentative D call: TRBD1 (5 bases). The germline gives CDR1 SEHNR, CDR2 FQNEAQ (reference sequence). The CDR3 spans 13 residues. The V gene lost 4 bases and the J gene lost 8 bases, with 11 bases spanning the gap. The CDR3 DNA reads as TGTGCCAGCAGCTCCTTAGGGGCGGGGGAGCTGTTTTTT. Its protein product is CASSSLGAGELFF.

CDR3 region: CSARDSWDRGLETQYF. The DNA for the CDR3 is TGCAGTGCTAGAGATTCGTGGGACAGGGGGCTAGAGACCCAGTACTTC. The gene calls are TRBV20-1 and TRBJ2-5; 12 bases match TRBD1. V dropped 0 bases and J dropped 4; count of bases not matched to a gene: 6. The germline V gene encodes CDR1 DFQATT and CDR2 SNEGSKA (reference sequence). This CDR3 has 16 residues.